Reported below is one T cell receptor (beta chain). This table comes from immunoSEQ multiplex PCR, and its TCRdb copy is limited to in-frame clones, with some not included. Among under 1 million clones listed, 90% to 97% were seen once. The germline V gene has CDR1 SGHAT and CDR2 FQNNGV. The V gene end was trimmed by 3 bases and the J gene end by 11 bases; junction bases not matched to a gene: 6. This CDR3 is 13 amino acids long. These data are taken from a study of shared clonotypes between healthy human individuals. CD45RO negativity and positive selection for CCR7 defined naive CD8 cells, a population that excluded terminally differentiated effector memory CD45RA+ cells.

Sample: naive CD8+ T cells sorted from blood. The source is a man aged 25 to 40 in good health. The chain is built from TRBV11-2 and TRBJ2-7; TRBD2 matches at 11 bases. This CDR3 reads CASSFVLAGVEYF. The CDR3 DNA sequence: TGTGCCAGCAGCTTCGTACTAGCGGGAGTTGAGTACTTC.